This note documents a single TCR beta chain sequence. Its antigen remains unknown. This specimen belongs to a study of cytomegalovirus exposure and HLA in healthy donors. Study-wide results and caveats: A list of about 160 TCR beta chains associated with cytomegalovirus was given. Reported results showed that the classifier diagnosed cytomegalovirus status with high specificity and sensitivity. TCR clusters originating in the first cohort tended to co-occur in the roughly 110 validation repertoires, according to a later analysis.

The donors were part of the validation cohort, which consisted of approximately 110 subjects and was separate from the first cohort of 666 subjects. This CDR3 spans 15 amino acids. In germline, CDR1 is SGHDT, CDR2 YYEEEE. Germline trimming cut 3 bases from V and 0 bases from J; bases unmatched to any gene: 4. Clones were read by immunoSEQ multiplex PCR, and TCRdb kept only the in-frame ones, dropping some. Of more than 250,000 clones listed, 80% to 90% are singletons. The specimen sequenced was PBMCs. The chain carries TRBV5-6 and TRBJ2-7; the match to TRBD2 covers 9 bases. This clonotype was obtained from a woman between 18 and 29 years old in good health and CMV-seronegative. The CDR3 loop is CASSSRLADSYEQYF. In nucleotides, the CDR3 is TGTGCCAGCAGCTCAAGACTAGCGGACTCCTACGAGCAGTACTTC.